This entry concerns a single T cell receptor beta chain. The sample originates from a study of shared clonotypes between healthy human individuals. The V end lost 2 bases, the J end lost 4 bases, and 10 bases lay between the germline ends. This CDR3 contains 13 residues. CDR1 and CDR2 (germline): SQVTM, ANQGSEA. CD45RO-negative cells were positively selected for CCR7, leaving out terminally differentiated effector memory CD45RA+ cells. The repertoire was sequenced with immunoSEQ multiplex PCR; TCRdb's copy has only in-frame clones and lacks some. This sample carries roughly 2,000,000 clones, about 95% of them seen once, and the ten largest clones take 0.9% to 1.5%.

V and J are TRBV29-1 and TRBJ2-3; tentatively, D is TRBD1 (6 bases). Specimen: naive CD8+ T cells sorted from blood. This sequence was found in a young man in good health. The DNA for the CDR3 is TGCAGCGTTGAAACAGGGAGTTCAGATACGCAGTATTTT. It translates to CSVETGSSDTQYF.